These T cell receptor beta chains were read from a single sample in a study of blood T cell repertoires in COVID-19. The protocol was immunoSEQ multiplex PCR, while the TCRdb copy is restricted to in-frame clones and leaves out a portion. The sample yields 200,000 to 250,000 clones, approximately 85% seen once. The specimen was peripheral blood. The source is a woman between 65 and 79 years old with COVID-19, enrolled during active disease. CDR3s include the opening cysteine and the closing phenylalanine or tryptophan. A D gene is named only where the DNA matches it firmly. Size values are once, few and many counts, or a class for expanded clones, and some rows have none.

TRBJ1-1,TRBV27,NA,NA,TGTGCCAGCAGTTTGACGCCGTGGGGGCCTCACACTGAAGCTTTCTTT,CASSLTPWGPHTEAFF
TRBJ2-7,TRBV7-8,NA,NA,TGTGCCAGCAGCTTTAACCCCCCGTCCGGCGAGCAGTACTTC,CASSFNPPSGEQYF
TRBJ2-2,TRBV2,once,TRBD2,TGTGCCAGCAAGGGCCTAGCGGGTGACACCGGGGAGCTGTTTTTT,CASKGLAGDTGELFF
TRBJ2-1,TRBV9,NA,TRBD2,TGTGCCAGCAGCGTCCTTCCTGCGACTAGCGGGAGTGGCAATGAGCAGTTCTTC,CASSVLPATSGSGNEQFF
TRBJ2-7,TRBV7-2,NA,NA,TGTGCCAGCAGCTTAGTTGACATAGTCTACGAGCAGTACTTC,CASSLVDIVYEQYF
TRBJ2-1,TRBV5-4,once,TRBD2,TGTGCCAGCAGCTTAAGCGGGAGTAATTCCTACAATGAGCAGTTCTTC,CASSLSGSNSYNEQFF
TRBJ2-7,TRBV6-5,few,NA,TGTGCCAGCAGAGACAGGATACAATCCTACGAGCAGTACTTC,CASRDRIQSYEQYF
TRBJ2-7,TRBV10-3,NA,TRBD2,TGTGCCACCTTGGCGGGACTAGATCATGAAGAGCAGTACTTC,CATLAGLDHEEQYF
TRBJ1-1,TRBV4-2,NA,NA,TGTGCCAGCAGCCAATCCCCCTTGAACACTGAAGCTTTCTTT,CASSQSPLNTEAFF
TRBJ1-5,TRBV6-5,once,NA,TGTGCCAGCAGTACTAGCTGGGACAATCAGCCCCAGCATTTT,CASSTSWDNQPQHF